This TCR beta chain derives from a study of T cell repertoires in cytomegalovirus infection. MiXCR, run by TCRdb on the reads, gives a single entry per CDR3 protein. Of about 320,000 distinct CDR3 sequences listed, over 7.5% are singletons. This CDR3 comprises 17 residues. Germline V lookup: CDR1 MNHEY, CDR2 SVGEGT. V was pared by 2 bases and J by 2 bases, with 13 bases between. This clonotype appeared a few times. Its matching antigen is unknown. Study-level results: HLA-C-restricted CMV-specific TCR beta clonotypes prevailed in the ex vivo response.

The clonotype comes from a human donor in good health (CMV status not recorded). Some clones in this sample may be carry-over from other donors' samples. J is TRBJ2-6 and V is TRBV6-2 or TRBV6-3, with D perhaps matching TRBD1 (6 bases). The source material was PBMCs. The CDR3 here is CASSYPRGGTGANVLTF. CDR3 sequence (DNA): TGTGCCAGCAGTTACCCGAGAGGGGGTACTGGGGCCAACGTCCTGACTTTC.